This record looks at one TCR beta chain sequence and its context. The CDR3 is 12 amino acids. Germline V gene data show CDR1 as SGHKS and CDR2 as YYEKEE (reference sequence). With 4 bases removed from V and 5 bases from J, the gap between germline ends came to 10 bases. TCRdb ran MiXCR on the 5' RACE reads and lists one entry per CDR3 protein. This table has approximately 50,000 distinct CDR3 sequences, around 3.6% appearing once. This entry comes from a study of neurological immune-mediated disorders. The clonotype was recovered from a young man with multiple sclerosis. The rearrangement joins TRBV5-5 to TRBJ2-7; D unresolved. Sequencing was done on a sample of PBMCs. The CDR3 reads CASSPDRDEQYF. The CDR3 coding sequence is TGTGCCAGCAGCCCGGACCGAGACGAGCAGTACTTC.